A single sample is the source of the 32 T cell receptor beta chains below, sequenced in a study of healthy donors' naive CD4 and CD8 T cells (dated by TCRdb to about 2015). The instrument was a 454 GS FLX Titanium. TCR libraries were built from 400 to 500 ng of total RNA with a previously published linear amplification protocol. The public reads were reprocessed in TCRdb via fastp at Q25 and MiXCR, keeping in-frame beta chains. Rows matching on CDR3 protein sequence are summarized as one entry with the most common DNA and genes. The sample table shows approximately 180,000 distinct CDR3 sequences, and 65% to 75% are seen once. The ten biggest clones cover 2% to 2.5% of the sample. Input material: naive CD4+ and CD8+ T cells sorted from blood, pooled from several donors. This sample's cell subset or site label indicates: FACS-sorted naive CD4+ (CD45RO-CD45RA+) and naive CD8+ (CD45RA+CD27bright) T cells. Every receptor here comes from a pool of human donors in good health; the sample pools cells from several healthy donors.

The CDR3 DNA is TGTGCCATCAGGGGCACCGGGACCGATTCCTACGAGCAGTACTTC. This gives the protein CAIRGTGTDSYEQYF. The chain employs TRBV10-3 and TRBJ2-7, with D tentatively TRBD1 or TRBD2 (5 bases each). V was pared by 6 bases and J by 1 base, with 16 bases between. CDR3 length: 15 residues. Germline V gives CDR1 ENHRY, CDR2 SYGVKD.

The chain carries TRBV29-1 and TRBJ2-3, with no clear D. CDR1 and CDR2 from the germline V gene are SQVTM and ANQGSEA. The CDR3 totals 12 residues. Trimming took 4 bases from V and 3 from J, leaving 8 bases between them. CDR3 amino acids: CSVGTETDTQYF. The CDR3 DNA reads TGCAGCGTTGGAACAGAGACAGATACGCAGTATTTT.

The rearrangement joins TRBV24-1 to TRBJ1-4, with D unclear. The CDR3 has 16 amino acids. From germline, CDR1 is KGHDR and CDR2 SFDVKD. The V end lost 4 bases, the J end lost 7 bases, and 18 bases lay between the germline ends. The CDR3 here is CATSDLGLEVGEKLFF. The CDR3 nucleotides are TGTGCCACCAGTGACCTAGGCCTCGAGGTCGGTGAAAAACTGTTTTTT.

In this sample, this clonotype turned up once. V is TRBV12-3 or TRBV12-4 and J is TRBJ2-7; D is uncertain. This CDR3 has 16 amino acids. V shed 5 bases and J shed 0 bases, with 17 bases lying between them. Written as DNA, the CDR3 is TGTGCCAGCAGTCCTGGGTTTGGGATCGGCTCCTACGAGCAGTACTTC. As protein: CASSPGFGIGSYEQYF.

The rearrangement joins TRBV29-1 to TRBJ1-1; tentatively, D is TRBD1 (6 bases). The CDR3 runs 13 residues. Trimming removed 6 bases from V and 3 bases from J, with 14 bases in between. Germline V gives CDR1 SQVTM, CDR2 ANQGSEA. This CDR3 is CSVTGRGDTEAFF. The DNA for the CDR3 is TGCAGCGTAACAGGGAGGGGCGACACTGAAGCTTTCTTT.

The rearrangement uses TRBV20-1 and TRBJ2-3, with a possible D match to TRBD1 (6 bases). The CDR3 runs 13 residues. Germline V gene lookup returns CDR1 DFQATT and CDR2 SNEGSKA (reference sequence). In nucleotides, the CDR3 is TGCAGCGTTGCAGGGGCTAGCACAGATACGCAGTATTTT. Its translation is CSVAGASTDTQYF.

The chain combines TRBV6-5 with TRBJ2-2; 13 positions agree with TRBD2. Germline CDR1 is MNHEY and CDR2 is SVGAGI. V trimming: 4 bases; J trimming: 6 bases; junction bases outside the gene matches: 2. The CDR3 has 15 residues. The CDR3 sequence: CASSSGLAGPGELFF. The CDR3 region has the DNA TGTGCCAGCAGTTCGGGACTAGCGGGACCCGGGGAGCTGTTTTTT.

The chain employs TRBV5-4 and TRBJ1-5; D gene unclear. Germline assignment: CDR1 SGHNT and CDR2 YYREEE (reference sequence). The ends were cut back, 0 bases at V and 5 bases at J, with 6 bases in the middle. This CDR3 comprises 13 residues. The CDR3 protein is CASSLDGYQPQHF. CDR3 nucleotide sequence: TGTGCCAGCAGCTTGGACGGGTATCAGCCCCAGCATTTT.

This clonotype came up once. The rearrangement links TRBV29-1 to TRBJ2-3, with TRBD2 matching 10 bases. This CDR3 has 15 residues. Germline V gene data show CDR1 as SQVTM and CDR2 as ANQGSEA. Trimming removed 2 bases from V and 5 bases from J; junction bases left unmatched: 7. This CDR3 reads CSVEWSSGSGDTQYF. CDR3 coding DNA: TGCAGCGTTGAATGGTCTAGCGGGAGTGGAGATACGCAGTATTTT.

This rearrangement joins TRBV6-6 to TRBJ1-1, with D tentatively TRBD1 (6 bases). This CDR3 is built from 15 residues. Trimming pared 5 bases from V and 4 bases from J, leaving 17 bases between. Germline V gene lookup returns CDR1 MNHNY and CDR2 SVGAGI (reference sequence). The DNA for the CDR3 is TGTGCCAGCAGTCCACTCCAGGGGTTGGGCACTGAAGCTTTCTTT. This sequence encodes CASSPLQGLGTEAFF.

The chain recombines TRBV20-1 with TRBJ1-1; D uncertain. CDR3 length: 13 residues. Germline CDR1 DFQATT, CDR2 SNEGSKA (reference sequence). The germline V and J ends were trimmed by 3 bases and 1 base, with 9 bases remaining between them. The CDR3 loop reads CSASSQRNTEAFF. For the CDR3, the DNA is TGCAGTGCTAGCAGTCAGCGGAACACTGAAGCTTTCTTT.

This clonotype was seen a single time. This chain links TRBV6-5 with TRBJ1-5; 8 nucleotides line up with TRBD1. The J segment lost 6 bases and the V segment lost 7 bases, leaving 11 bases of the junction unmatched. In germline, CDR1 is MNHEY, CDR2 SVGAGI. The CDR3 has 15 residues. The CDR3 is CASTRDRGGGQPQHF. CDR3 sequence (DNA): TGTGCCAGCACCAGAGACAGGGGAGGGGGTCAGCCCCAGCATTTT.

This clonotype showed up just a few times. V is TRBV27 and J is TRBJ1-1; D unresolved. From germline, CDR1 is MNHEY and CDR2 SMNVEV (reference sequence). The CDR3 is 17 amino acids. The V gene lost 10 bases and the J gene lost 1 base, with 25 bases spanning the gap. CDR3 residues: CATLPSVGEAENTEAFF. DNA of the CDR3: TGTGCCACACTACCTTCGGTCGGGGAGGCCGAGAACACTGAAGCTTTCTTT.

The chain couples TRBV4-1 to TRBJ2-3; D is perhaps TRBD1 (6 bases). Germline-derived CDR1 and CDR2 are MGHRA and YSYEKL. Trimming stripped 0 bases from V and 3 bases from J, with 13 bases between. This CDR3 is built from 16 residues. In DNA form, the CDR3 reads TGCGCCAGCAGCCAAGATACAGGGCTAGGAACAGATACGCAGTATTTT. It codes for CASSQDTGLGTDTQYF.

This chain joins TRBV11-2 and TRBJ2-3, with a possible D match to TRBD1 (6 bases). CDR1 is SGHAT and CDR2 is FQNNGV in the germline V gene. Trimming left V 4 bases short and J 0 bases short, with 14 bases between. CDR3 size: 16 residues. CDR3 in amino acids: CASSSRGWGSTDTQYF. The CDR3 DNA follows: TGTGCCAGCAGCTCCAGGGGCTGGGGAAGCACAGATACGCAGTATTTT.

The chain links TRBV6-5 to TRBJ1-2; 8 bases map to TRBD1. With V trimmed by 8 bases and J by 5 bases, 4 bases remained unmatched. CDR3 length: 12 residues. Germline V lookup: CDR1 MNHEY, CDR2 SVGAGI. In DNA form, the CDR3 reads TGTGCCAGCTCCCAGGGGGCTTATGGCTACACCTTC. Protein product: CASSQGAYGYTF.

The V call is TRBV28, the J call TRBJ2-7; D gene ambiguous. V was clipped by 8 bases and J by 0 bases, with 14 bases between them. The CDR3 covers 14 residues. Germline V gives CDR1 MDHEN, CDR2 SYDVKM. The CDR3 coding sequence is TGTGCCAGCCCCGGAAGGAGTCTCTCCTACGAGCAGTACTTC. Protein sequence: CASPGRSLSYEQYF. Using reference TRBV28 and TRBJ2-7 for the parts outside the CDR3, the full variable domain is DVKVTQSSRYLVKRTGEKVFLECVQDMDHENMFWYRQDPGLGLRLIYFSYDVKMKEKGDIPEGYSVSREKKERFSLILESASTNQTSMYLCASPGRSLSYEQYFGPGTRLTVT.

On this clonotype: Since no conserved phenylalanine or tryptophan closes the CDR3, a read error is the likely cause. The chain combines TRBV29-1 with TRBJ2-5; D unclear. This CDR3 has 14 residues. With 7 bases removed from V and 4 bases from J, the gap between germline ends came to 19 bases. Germline CDR1 reads SQVTM; CDR2 reads ANQGSEA. The CDR3 DNA sequence: TGCAGCGCTATCCCCTCGGTTGGTGCAGAGACCCAGTACCTC. Translating it yields CSAIPSVGAETQYL.

This chain uses TRBV6-5 with TRBJ2-3, with D unresolved. Between the trimmed V and J ends, which lost 6 bases and 4 bases, there was a span of 11 bases. CDR3 length: 13 residues. CDR1 MNHEY and CDR2 SVGAGI come from the germline V gene. CDR3 DNA: TGTGCCAGCAGATCTCGACCGTCAGATACGCAGTATTTT. Translating gives CASRSRPSDTQYF.

The chain combines TRBV29-1 with TRBJ1-2; perhaps TRBD1 as D (5 bases). The germline V and J ends were trimmed by 5 bases and 2 bases, with 15 bases remaining between them. CDR1 SQVTM and CDR2 ANQGSEA come from the germline V gene. The CDR3 loop spans 14 amino acids. CDR3 bases: TGCAGCGTTCCGACAGTCTCGGGGAACTATGGCTACACCTTC. This codes for CSVPTVSGNYGYTF. Filled out from reference TRBV29-1 and TRBJ1-2, the complete variable domain reads SAVISQKPSRDICQRGTSLTIQCQVDSQVTMMFWYRQQPGQSLTLIATANQGSEATYESGFVIDKFPISRPNLTFSTLTVSNMSPEDSSIYLCSVPTVSGNYGYTFGSGTRLTVV.

The rearrangement links TRBV12-5 to TRBJ2-5, with a tentative D call TRBD1 (5 bases). CDR1 is LGHNT, CDR2 FRNRAP, per germline. This CDR3 comprises 12 residues. CDR3 amino acids: CASSPQGATQYF. CDR3 DNA: TGTGCCAGCAGCCCCCAGGGTGCGACCCAGTACTTC.

The V call is TRBV5-1, the J call TRBJ2-3; D not certain. V was pared by 0 bases and J by 1 base, with 3 bases between. The CDR3 has 13 residues. Germline-derived CDR1 and CDR2 are SGHRS and YFSETQ. The CDR3 DNA is TGCGCCAGCAGCTTGGACGGCACAGATACGCAGTATTTT. Translating gives CASSLDGTDTQYF.

The genes are TRBV20-1 and TRBJ2-3; D not resolved. Germline V gene data show CDR1 as DFQATT and CDR2 as SNEGSKA (reference sequence). The CDR3 consists of 12 residues. V was clipped by 2 bases and J by 6 bases, with 9 bases between them. CDR3 region: CSARPNSDTQYF. In DNA, the CDR3 is TGCAGTGCTAGACCTAATTCTGATACGCAGTATTTT.

The chain couples TRBV29-1 to TRBJ2-3; 12 bases agree with TRBD2. The J segment lost 6 bases and the V segment lost 7 bases, leaving 2 bases of the junction unmatched. The CDR3 runs to 12 residues. The V gene's germline CDR1 is SQVTM and CDR2 ANQGSEA. CDR3 sequence (DNA): TGCAGCGGACTAGCGGGGGATGATACGCAGTATTTT. Translated, it gives CSGLAGDDTQYF.

The gene calls are TRBV19 and TRBJ2-3; 8 bases line up with TRBD1. The germline V gene has CDR1 LNHDA and CDR2 SQIVND (reference sequence). Trimming at V came to 10 bases and at J to 11 bases, leaving 17 bases not matched to a gene. This CDR3 has 14 amino acids. CDR3 protein: CATKPGQALRRQYF. The CDR3 nucleotides are TGTGCCACCAAGCCGGGACAGGCCCTGAGGAGGCAGTATTTT.

V gene TRBV27 combines with J gene TRBJ2-7; D gene ambiguous. The CDR3 totals 13 residues. Germline V gives CDR1 MNHEY, CDR2 SMNVEV (reference sequence). V lost 9 bases to trimming and J lost 3 bases, with 15 bases between them. The CDR3 sequence is CASSPWPDYEQYF. The CDR3 DNA follows: TGTGCCAGTAGTCCCTGGCCGGACTACGAGCAGTACTTC.

This sequence joins TRBV12-3 or TRBV12-4 and TRBJ2-3; D is unclear. The germline V and J ends were trimmed by 5 bases and 12 bases, with 12 bases remaining between them. The CDR3 has 11 residues. The CDR3 region has the DNA TGTGCCAGCAGTCCCCGGGCCCTTCAGTATTTT. This gives the protein CASSPRALQYF.

This sequence joins TRBV15 and TRBJ2-3; 9 bases map to TRBD2. In germline, CDR1 is LNHNV, CDR2 YYDKDF (reference sequence). The CDR3 is made up of 19 amino acids. J was trimmed by 1 base and V by 4 bases; bases with no gene match: 15. CDR3: CATSTLGASGKWGTDTQYF. In DNA form, the CDR3 reads TGTGCCACCAGCACCCTGGGGGCTAGCGGGAAGTGGGGCACAGATACGCAGTATTTT.

This clonotype came up a few times. The CDR3 sequence is CASRTGGVGEQYF. The CDR3 coding sequence is TGTGCCAGCAGAACGGGAGGGGTAGGCGAGCAGTACTTC. This rearrangement joins TRBV7-4 to TRBJ2-7; 8 bases agree with TRBD2. The germline CDR1 and CDR2 sequences are SGHVT and SQSDAQ. The CDR3 length is 13 residues. V was pared by 6 bases and J by 6 bases, with 7 bases of the junction left unmatched.

V and J are TRBV27 and TRBJ2-2; D call uncertain. The CDR3 totals 14 residues. Per the germline V gene, CDR1 is MNHEY and CDR2 is SMNVEV (reference sequence). Trimming removed 1 base from V and 4 bases from J, with 7 bases in between. The CDR3 loop is CASSLFRVTGELFF. The CDR3 coding sequence is TGTGCCAGCAGTTTATTCCGGGTCACCGGGGAGCTGTTTTTT.

The chain uses TRBV29-1 and TRBJ2-3, with TRBD1 matching 12 bases. V was clipped by 6 bases and J by 5 bases; unmatched bases: 12. The CDR3 extends over 16 amino acids. Germline V CDR1 and CDR2: SQVTM, ANQGSEA. CDR3 nucleotides: TGCAGCGTGATTCCGGGACAGGGGGCTTCTGGAGATACGCAGTATTTT. This translates into CSVIPGQGASGDTQYF.

The chain is built from TRBV6-1 and TRBJ1-1; D remains ambiguous. The germline V and J ends were trimmed by 7 bases and 1 base, with 10 bases remaining between them. This CDR3 comprises 13 residues. Germline CDR1 is MNHNS and CDR2 is SASEGT. In DNA, the CDR3 is TGTGCCAGCATGCAATGGCAGAACACTGAAGCTTTCTTT. This codes for CASMQWQNTEAFF.